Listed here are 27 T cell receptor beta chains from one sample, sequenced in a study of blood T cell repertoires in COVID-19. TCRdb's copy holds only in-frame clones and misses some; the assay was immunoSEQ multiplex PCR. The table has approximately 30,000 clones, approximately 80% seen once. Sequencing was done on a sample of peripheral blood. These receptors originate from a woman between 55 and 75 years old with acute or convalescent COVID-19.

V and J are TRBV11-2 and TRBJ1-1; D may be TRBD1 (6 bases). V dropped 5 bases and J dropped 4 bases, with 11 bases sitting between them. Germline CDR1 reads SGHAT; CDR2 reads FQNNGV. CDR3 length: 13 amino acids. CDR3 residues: CASSADRSTEAFF. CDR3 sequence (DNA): TGTGCCAGCAGCGCAGACAGGAGCACTGAAGCTTTCTTT.

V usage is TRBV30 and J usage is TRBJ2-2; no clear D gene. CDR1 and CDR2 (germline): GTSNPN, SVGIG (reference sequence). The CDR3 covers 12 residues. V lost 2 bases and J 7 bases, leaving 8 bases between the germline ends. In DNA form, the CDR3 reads TGTGCCTGGAGTCTCCCGGGCGGGGAGCTGTTTTTT. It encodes CAWSLPGGELFF.

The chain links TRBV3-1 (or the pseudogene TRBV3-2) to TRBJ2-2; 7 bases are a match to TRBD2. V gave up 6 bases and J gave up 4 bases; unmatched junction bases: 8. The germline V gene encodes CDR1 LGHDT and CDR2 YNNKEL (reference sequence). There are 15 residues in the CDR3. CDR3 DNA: TGTGCCAGCAGTAGGTCTAGCGGTACCACCGGGGAGCTGTTTTTT. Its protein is CASSRSSGTTGELFF.

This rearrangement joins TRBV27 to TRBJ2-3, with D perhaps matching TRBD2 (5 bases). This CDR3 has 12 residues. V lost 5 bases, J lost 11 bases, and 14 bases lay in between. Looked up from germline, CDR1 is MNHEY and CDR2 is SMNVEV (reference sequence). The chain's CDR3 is CASSPIAGEQYF. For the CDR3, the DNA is TGTGCCAGCAGTCCGATAGCCGGGGAGCAGTATTTT.

The CDR3 sequence is CASRWTEGETQYF. The CDR3 bases are TGTGCCAGCAGATGGACAGAGGGGGAGACCCAGTACTTC. The chain uses TRBV27 and TRBJ2-5; a weak D match, TRBD1 (6 bases). Germline lookup yields CDR1 MNHEY and CDR2 SMNVEV (reference sequence). This CDR3 is 13 amino acids long. The V end was cut by 6 bases, the J end by 5 bases, with 13 bases between.

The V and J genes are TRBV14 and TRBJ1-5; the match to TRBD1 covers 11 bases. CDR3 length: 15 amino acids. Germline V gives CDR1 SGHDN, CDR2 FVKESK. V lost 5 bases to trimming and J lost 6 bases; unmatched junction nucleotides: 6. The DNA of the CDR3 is TGTGCCAGCAGCAAGGACAGGGGGCGCTTTCAGCCCCAGCATTTT. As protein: CASSKDRGRFQPQHF.

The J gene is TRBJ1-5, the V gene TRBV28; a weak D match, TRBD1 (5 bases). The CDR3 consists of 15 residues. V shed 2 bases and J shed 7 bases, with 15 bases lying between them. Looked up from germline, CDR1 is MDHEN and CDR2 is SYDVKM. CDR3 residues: CASSLGGQGEQPQHF. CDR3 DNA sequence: TGTGCCAGCAGTTTAGGTGGGCAGGGCGAGCAGCCCCAGCATTTT.

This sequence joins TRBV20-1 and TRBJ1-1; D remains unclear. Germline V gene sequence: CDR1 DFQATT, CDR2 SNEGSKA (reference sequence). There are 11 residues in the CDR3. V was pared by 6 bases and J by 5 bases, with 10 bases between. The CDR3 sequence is CSAKQVTEAFF. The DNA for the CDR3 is TGCAGTGCAAAACAAGTAACTGAAGCTTTCTTT.

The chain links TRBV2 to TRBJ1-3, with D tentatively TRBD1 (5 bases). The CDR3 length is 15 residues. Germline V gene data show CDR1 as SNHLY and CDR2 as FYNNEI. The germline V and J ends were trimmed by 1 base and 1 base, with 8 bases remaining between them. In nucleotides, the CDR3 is TGTGCCAGCAGTGAAGGCAGGGCATCTGGAAACACCATATATTTT. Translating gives CASSEGRASGNTIYF.

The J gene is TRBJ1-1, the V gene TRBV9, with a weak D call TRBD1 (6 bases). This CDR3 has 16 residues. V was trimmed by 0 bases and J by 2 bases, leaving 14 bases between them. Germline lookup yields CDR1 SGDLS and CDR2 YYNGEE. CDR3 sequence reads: CASSVEGHHPNTEAFF. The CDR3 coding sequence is TGTGCCAGCAGCGTAGAGGGACACCATCCAAACACTGAAGCTTTCTTT.

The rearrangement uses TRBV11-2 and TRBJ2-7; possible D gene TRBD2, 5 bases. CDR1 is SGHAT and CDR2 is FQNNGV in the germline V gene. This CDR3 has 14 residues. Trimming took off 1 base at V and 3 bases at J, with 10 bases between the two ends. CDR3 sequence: CASSLAMDFYEQYF. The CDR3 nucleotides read TGTGCCAGCAGCTTAGCAATGGACTTCTACGAGCAGTACTTC. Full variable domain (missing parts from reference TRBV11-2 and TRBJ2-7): EAGVAQSPRYKIIEKRQSVAFWCNPISGHATLYWYQQILGQGPKLLIQFQNNGVVDDSQLPKDRFSAERLKGVDSTLKIQPAKLEDSAVYLCASSLAMDFYEQYFGPGTRLTVT.

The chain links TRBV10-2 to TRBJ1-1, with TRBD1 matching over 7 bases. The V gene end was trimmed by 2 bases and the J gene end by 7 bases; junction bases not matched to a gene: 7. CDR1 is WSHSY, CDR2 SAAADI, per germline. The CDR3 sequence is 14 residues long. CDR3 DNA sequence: TGCGCCAGCAGTGAGGCACAGGGGTACTTTGAAGCTTTCTTT. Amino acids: CASSEAQGYFEAFF.

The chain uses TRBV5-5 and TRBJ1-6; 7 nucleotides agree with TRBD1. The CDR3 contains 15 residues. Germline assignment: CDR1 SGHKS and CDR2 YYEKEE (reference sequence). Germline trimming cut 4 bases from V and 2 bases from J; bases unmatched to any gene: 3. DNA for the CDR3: TGTGCCAGCAGCCTAGGGGGCCCCTATAATTCACCCCTCCACTTT. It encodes CASSLGGPYNSPLHF.

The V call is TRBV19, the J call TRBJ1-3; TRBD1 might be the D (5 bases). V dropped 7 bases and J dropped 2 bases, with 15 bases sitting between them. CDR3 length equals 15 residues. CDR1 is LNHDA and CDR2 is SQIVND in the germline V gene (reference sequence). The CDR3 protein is CASIRIGGTGNTIYF. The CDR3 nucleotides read TGTGCCAGTATCCGGATCGGGGGAACTGGAAACACCATATATTTT. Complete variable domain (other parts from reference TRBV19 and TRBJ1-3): DGGITQSPKYLFRKEGQNVTLSCEQNLNHDAMYWYRQDPGQGLRLIYYSQIVNDFQKGDIAEGYSVSREKKESFPLTVTSAQKNPTAFYLCASIRIGGTGNTIYFGEGSWLTVV.

The CDR3 DNA reads TGCGCCAGCAGCCGAGGGACTAGCGGGGCAGCAGATACGCAGTATTTT. It yields the protein CASSRGTSGAADTQYF. The gene calls are TRBV4-1 and TRBJ2-3, with TRBD2 matching over 13 bases. V lost 4 bases, J lost 4 bases, and 5 bases stayed unmatched. Germline values: CDR1 MGHRA, CDR2 YSYEKL. CDR3 size: 16 residues.

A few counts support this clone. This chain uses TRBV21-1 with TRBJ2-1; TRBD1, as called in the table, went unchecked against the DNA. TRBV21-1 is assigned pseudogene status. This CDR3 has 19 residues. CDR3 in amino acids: CASSKKEGADRGRYNEQFF. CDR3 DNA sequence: TGTGCCAGCAGCAAAAAGGAGGGGGCGGACAGGGGGCGATACAATGAGCAGTTCTTC.

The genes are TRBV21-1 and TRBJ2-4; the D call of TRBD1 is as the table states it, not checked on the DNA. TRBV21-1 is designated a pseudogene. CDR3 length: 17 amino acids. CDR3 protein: CASSNPRETGVGNIQYF. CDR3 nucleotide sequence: TGTGCCAGCAGCAATCCAAGAGAGACAGGGGTGGGAAACATTCAGTACTTC.

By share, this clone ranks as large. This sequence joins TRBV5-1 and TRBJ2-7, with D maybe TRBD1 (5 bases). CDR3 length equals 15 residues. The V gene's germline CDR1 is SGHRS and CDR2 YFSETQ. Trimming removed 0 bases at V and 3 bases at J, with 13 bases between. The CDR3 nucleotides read TGCGCCAGCAGCTTGGGGCGACAGACACTCTACGAGCAGTACTTC. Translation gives CASSLGRQTLYEQYF.

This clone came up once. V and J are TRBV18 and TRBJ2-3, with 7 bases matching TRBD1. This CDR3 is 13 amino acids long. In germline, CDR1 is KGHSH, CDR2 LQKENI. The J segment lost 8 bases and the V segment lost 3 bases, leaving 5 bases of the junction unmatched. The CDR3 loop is CASSPQGDGTQYF. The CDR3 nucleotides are TGTGCCAGCTCACCGCAGGGGGACGGTACGCAGTATTTT.

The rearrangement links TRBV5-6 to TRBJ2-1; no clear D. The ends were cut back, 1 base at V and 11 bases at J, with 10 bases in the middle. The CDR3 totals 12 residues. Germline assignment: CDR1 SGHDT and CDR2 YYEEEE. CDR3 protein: CASSLLDTQQFF. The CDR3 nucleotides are TGTGCCAGCAGCTTGTTAGACACCCAGCAGTTCTTC. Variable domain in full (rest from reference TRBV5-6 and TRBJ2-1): DAGVTQSPTHLIKTRGQQVTLRCSPKSGHDTVSWYQQALGQGPQFIFQYYEEEERQRGNFPDRFSGHQFPNYSSELNVNALLLGDSALYLCASSLLDTQQFFGPGTRLTVL.

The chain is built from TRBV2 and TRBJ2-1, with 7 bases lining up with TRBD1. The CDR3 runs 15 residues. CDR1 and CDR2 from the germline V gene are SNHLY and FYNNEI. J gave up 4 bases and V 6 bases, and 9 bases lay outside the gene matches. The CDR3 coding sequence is TGTGCCAGCAGGACCGGGACAGTCAGTTACAATGAGCAGTTCTTC. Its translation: CASRTGTVSYNEQFF.

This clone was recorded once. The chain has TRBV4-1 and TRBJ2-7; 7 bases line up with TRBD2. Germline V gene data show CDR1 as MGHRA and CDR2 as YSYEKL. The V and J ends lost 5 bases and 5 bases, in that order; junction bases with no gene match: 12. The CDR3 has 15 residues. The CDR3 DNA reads TGCGCCAGCAGCAGTGGGGGAGGGCTTATGGACGAGCAGTACTTC. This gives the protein CASSSGGGLMDEQYF.

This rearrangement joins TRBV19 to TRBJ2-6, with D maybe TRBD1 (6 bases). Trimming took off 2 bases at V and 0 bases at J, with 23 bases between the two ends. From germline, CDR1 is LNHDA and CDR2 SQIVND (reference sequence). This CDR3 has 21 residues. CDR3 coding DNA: TGTGCCAGTAGTATAAACAGGGTTTTGAGCTTGGGCCTCTCTGGGGCCAACGTCCTGACTTTC. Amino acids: CASSINRVLSLGLSGANVLTF.

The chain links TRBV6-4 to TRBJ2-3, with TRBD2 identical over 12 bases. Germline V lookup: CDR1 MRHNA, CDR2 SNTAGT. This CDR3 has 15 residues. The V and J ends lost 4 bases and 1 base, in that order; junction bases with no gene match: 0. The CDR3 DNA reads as TGTGCCAGCAGTGGGACTAGCGGGGGCACAGATACGCAGTATTTT. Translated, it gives CASSGTSGGTDTQYF.

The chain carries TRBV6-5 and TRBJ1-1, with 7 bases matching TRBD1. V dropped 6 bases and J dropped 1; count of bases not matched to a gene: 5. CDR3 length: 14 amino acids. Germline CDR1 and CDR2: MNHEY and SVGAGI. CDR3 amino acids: CASSSGQPNTEAFF. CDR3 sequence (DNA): TGTGCCAGCAGCTCGGGACAGCCGAACACTGAAGCTTTCTTT.

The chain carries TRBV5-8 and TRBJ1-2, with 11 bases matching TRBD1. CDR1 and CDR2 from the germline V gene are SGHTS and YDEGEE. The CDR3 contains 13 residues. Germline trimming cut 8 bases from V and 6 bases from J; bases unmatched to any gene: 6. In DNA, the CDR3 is TGTGCCAGAAGGGACAGGGGGGCGGATGGCTACACCTTC. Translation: CARRDRGADGYTF.

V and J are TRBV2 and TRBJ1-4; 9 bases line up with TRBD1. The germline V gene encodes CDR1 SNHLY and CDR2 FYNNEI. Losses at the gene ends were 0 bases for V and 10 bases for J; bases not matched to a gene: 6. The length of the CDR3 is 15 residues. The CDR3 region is CASSEAGTGFGKLFF. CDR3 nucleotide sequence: TGTGCCAGCAGTGAAGCCGGGACAGGGTTTGGAAAACTGTTTTTT.